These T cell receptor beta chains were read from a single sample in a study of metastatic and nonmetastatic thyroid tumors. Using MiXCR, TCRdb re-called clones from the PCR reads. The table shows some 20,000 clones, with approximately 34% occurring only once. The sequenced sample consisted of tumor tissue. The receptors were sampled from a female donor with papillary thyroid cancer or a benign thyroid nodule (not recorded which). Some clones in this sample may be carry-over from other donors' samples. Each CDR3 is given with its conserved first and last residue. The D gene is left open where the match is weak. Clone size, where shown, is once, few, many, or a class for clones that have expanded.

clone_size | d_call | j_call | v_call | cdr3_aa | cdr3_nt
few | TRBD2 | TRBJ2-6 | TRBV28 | CASSPPGVAGGSGANVLTF | TGTGCCAGCAGCCCCCCCGGGGTAGCGGGAGGGTCGGGGGCCAACGTCCTGACTTTC
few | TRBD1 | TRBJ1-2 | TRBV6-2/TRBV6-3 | CASSNRGGNYGYTF | TGTGCCAGCAGTAACAGGGGCGGTAACTATGGCTACACCTTC
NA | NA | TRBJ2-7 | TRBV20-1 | CSARESVTAYEQYF | TGCAGTGCTAGGGAATCCGTGACAGCCTACGAGCAGTACTTC
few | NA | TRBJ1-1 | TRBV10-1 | CASSMQENTEAFF | TGCGCCAGCAGTATGCAAGAGAACACTGAAGCTTTCTTT
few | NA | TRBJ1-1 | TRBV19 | CAISGRLDTEAFF | TGTGCCATTTCAGGGAGGCTTGACACTGAAGCTTTCTTT
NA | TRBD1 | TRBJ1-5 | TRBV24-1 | CATSDSIDRVPQPQHF | TGTGCCACCAGTGATAGTATAGACAGGGTCCCTCAGCCCCAGCATTTT
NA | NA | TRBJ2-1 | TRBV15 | CATSSSNYNEQFF | TGTGCCACCAGCAGTTCTAACTACAATGAGCAGTTCTTC
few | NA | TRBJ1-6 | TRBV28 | CASSPQPTGRSSSLHF | TGTGCCAGCAGTCCCCAACCTACAGGGAGGAGTTCATCCCTCCACTTT
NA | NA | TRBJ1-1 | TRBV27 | CASSHTTGGTEASF | TGTGCCAGCAGTCACACGACAGGTGGGACTGAAGCTTCCTTT
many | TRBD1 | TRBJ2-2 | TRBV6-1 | CASRLGGGPGELFF | TGTGCCAGCAGGCTAGGGGGCGGCCCCGGGGAGCTGTTTTTT
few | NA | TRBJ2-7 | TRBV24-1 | CATSDGVYEQYF | TGTGCCACCAGCGATGGGGTCTACGAGCAGTACTTC
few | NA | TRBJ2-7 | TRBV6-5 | CASSYSRTPPGEQYF | TGTGCCAGCAGTTACTCGAGGACACCGCCTGGCGAGCAGTACTTC
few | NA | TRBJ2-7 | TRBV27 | CASSRSSRVYEQYF | TGTGCCAGCAGTCGTTCTAGCAGGGTGTACGAGCAGTACTTC
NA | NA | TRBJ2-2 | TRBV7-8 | CASSLTVNTGELFF | TGTGCCAGCAGCTTGACGGTGAACACCGGGGAGCTGTTTTTT
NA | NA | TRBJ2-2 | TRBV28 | CASRLQDNTGELFF | TGTGCCAGCAGGTTACAGGATAACACCGGGGAGCTGTTTTTT
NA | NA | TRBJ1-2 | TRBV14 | CASSHVGGSIYGYTF | TGTGCCAGCAGCCACGTGGGGGGGTCGATCTATGGCTACACCTTC
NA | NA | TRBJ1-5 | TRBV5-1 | CASSFSGSNQPQHF | TGCGCCAGCAGCTTTTCGGGTAGCAATCAGCCCCAGCATTTT
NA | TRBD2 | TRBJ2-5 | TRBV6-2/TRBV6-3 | CASKREGLAGETQYF | TGTGCCAGCAAGCGGGAGGGCCTGGCCGGGGAGACCCAGTACTTC
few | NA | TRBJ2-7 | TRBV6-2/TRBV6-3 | CASSPPGEDNGSYEQYF | TGTGCCAGCAGTCCACCCGGCGAGGATAATGGTAGCTACGAGCAGTACTTC
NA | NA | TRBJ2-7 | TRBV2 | CASSGGASKYEQYF | TGTGCCAGCAGTGGGGGCGCGTCAAAGTACGAGCAGTACTTC
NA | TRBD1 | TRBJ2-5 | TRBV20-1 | CSARTGTGQETQYF | TGCAGTGCTAGGACCGGGACAGGTCAAGAGACCCAGTACTTC
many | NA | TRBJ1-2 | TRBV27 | CASSFEGNYGYTF | TGTGCCAGCAGCTTCGAGGGTAACTATGGCTACACCTTC
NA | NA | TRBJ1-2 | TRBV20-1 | CSARVKKLNRADGYTF | TGCAGTGCTAGAGTAAAGAAATTGAACAGGGCTGATGGCTACACCTTC
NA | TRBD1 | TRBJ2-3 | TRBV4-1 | CASSGPGQGPDTQYF | TGCGCCAGCAGCGGACCGGGACAGGGCCCAGATACGCAGTATTTT
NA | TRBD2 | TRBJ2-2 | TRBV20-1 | CSAPSGRSGELLF | TGCAGTGCCCCTAGCGGGAGGTCCGGGGAGCTGCTTTTT
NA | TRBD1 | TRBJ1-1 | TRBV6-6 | CASSYLGAGGTEAFF | TGTGCCAGCAGTTACCTTGGGGCAGGGGGAACTGAAGCTTTCTTT
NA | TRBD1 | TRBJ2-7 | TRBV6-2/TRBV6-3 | CASSWTGGIYEQYF | TGTGCCAGCAGTTGGACAGGGGGTATCTACGAGCAGTACTTC
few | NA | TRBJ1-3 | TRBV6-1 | CASGGSAGNTIYF | TGTGCCAGCGGTGGGTCAGCTGGAAACACCATATATTTT
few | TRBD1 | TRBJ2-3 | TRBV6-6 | CASSYAQGALDTQYF | TGTGCCAGCAGTTACGCACAGGGGGCGTTAGATACGCAGTATTTT
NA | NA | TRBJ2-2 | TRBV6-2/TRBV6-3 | CASSYGGAVDPNTGELFF | TGTGCCAGCAGTTATGGGGGGGCGGTCGATCCGAACACCGGGGAGCTGTTTTTT
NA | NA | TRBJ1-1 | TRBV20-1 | CSARDPSDRNTEAFF | TGCAGTGCTAGAGACCCCTCTGACAGGAACACTGAAGCTTTCTTT
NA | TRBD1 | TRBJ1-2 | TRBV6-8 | CVSGQGAGGYTF | TGTGTCAGCGGACAGGGGGCCGGCGGCTACACCTTC
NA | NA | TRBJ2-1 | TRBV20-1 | CSATTLRQYNEQFF | TGCAGTGCAACCACCCTCCGACAGTACAATGAGCAGTTCTTC
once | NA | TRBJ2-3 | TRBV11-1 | CASSLGASHTDTQYF | TGTGCCAGCAGCTTAGGGGCTAGCCACACAGATACGCAGTATTTT
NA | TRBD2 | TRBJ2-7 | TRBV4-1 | CASSQGLAGAYEQYF | TGCGCCAGCAGCCAAGGACTAGCGGGAGCCTACGAGCAGTACTTC
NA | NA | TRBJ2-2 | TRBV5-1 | CASSPPWTNTGELFF | TGCGCCAGCAGCCCCCCGTGGACTAACACCGGGGAGCTGTTTTTT
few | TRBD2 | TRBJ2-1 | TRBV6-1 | CASTSGIYNEQFF | TGTGCCAGCACTAGCGGGATTTACAATGAGCAGTTCTTC